What follows are 9 T cell receptor beta chains derived from one specimen sequenced in a study of T cell responses to AZD1222 COVID-19 vaccine. Only in-frame clones appear in the TCRdb table, and some are missing; sequencing was by immunoSEQ multiplex PCR. Of about 140,000 clones in the sample, roughly nine tenths are singletons; the top ten hold approximately 9%. Specimen: peripheral blood, collected 28 days after the second AZD1222 dose. The origin of the receptors is an adult who received the AZD1222 COVID-19 vaccine.

The chain uses TRBV7-9 and TRBJ2-1, with TRBD2 matching over 8 bases. J lost 7 bases, V lost 2 bases, and 7 bases had no gene match. The CDR3 contains 15 residues. Germline-derived CDR1 and CDR2 are SEHNR and FQNEAQ (reference sequence). CDR3 bases: TGTGCCAGCAGCTTAAAGCGGGGGTTTAAGAATGAGCAGTTCTTC. Translation: CASSLKRGFKNEQFF.

V usage is TRBV29-1 and J usage is TRBJ2-1, with 12 nucleotides matching TRBD2. This CDR3 region has 14 residues. V gave up 7 bases and J gave up 6 bases; unmatched junction bases: 7. The V gene's germline CDR1 is SQVTM and CDR2 ANQGSEA. The CDR3 sequence is CSASLAGGTNEQFF. Written as DNA, the CDR3 is TGCAGCGCCTCACTAGCGGGAGGAACCAATGAGCAGTTCTTC.

The rearrangement links TRBV3-1 (or the pseudogene TRBV3-2) to TRBJ2-3, with 9 bases fitting TRBD2. The length of the CDR3 is 17 residues. Germline V gene sequence: CDR1 LGHDT, CDR2 YNNKEL (reference sequence). Trimming removed 4 bases from V and 0 bases from J; junction bases left unmatched: 8. CDR3 loop: CASSLEQRGASTDTQYF. DNA of the CDR3: TGTGCCAGCAGCCTCGAACAGCGGGGGGCAAGCACAGATACGCAGTATTTT.

The rearrangement joins TRBV30 to TRBJ1-1; D uncertain. The germline V gene has CDR1 GTSNPN and CDR2 SVGIG (reference sequence). The CDR3 has 12 residues. V dropped 5 bases and J dropped 1 base, with 8 bases sitting between them. The CDR3: CAWLWGNTEAFF. The DNA for the CDR3 is TGTGCCTGGCTCTGGGGGAACACTGAAGCTTTCTTT.

V gene TRBV5-8 combines with J gene TRBJ1-5; 8 bases are a match to TRBD1. Trimming took 4 bases from V and 7 from J; bases not matched to a gene: 4. The germline gives CDR1 SGHTS, CDR2 YDEGEE. The CDR3 totals 13 residues. CDR3 region: CASSQDRAQPQHF. DNA for the CDR3: TGTGCCAGCAGCCAGGACAGGGCACAGCCCCAGCATTTT. The whole variable domain, remainder taken from reference TRBV5-8 and TRBJ1-5, is EAGVTQSPTHLIKTRGQQATLRCSPISGHTSVYWYQQALGLGLQFLLWYDEGEERNRGNFPPRFSGRQFPNYSSELNVNALELEDSALYLCASSQDRAQPQHFGDGTRLSIL.

This chain links TRBV2 with TRBJ2-1; possible D gene TRBD2, 6 bases. The CDR3 length is 15 residues. Germline lookup yields CDR1 SNHLY and CDR2 FYNNEI. With 3 bases removed from V and 3 bases from J, the gap between germline ends came to 12 bases. The CDR3 loop reads CASSETGSGYNEQFF. CDR3 nucleotide sequence: TGTGCCAGCAGTGAGACCGGGAGTGGCTACAATGAGCAGTTCTTC.

V gene TRBV7-2 combines with J gene TRBJ2-2; 9 positions match TRBD1. Unmatched junction bases numbered 15, after V lost 6 bases and J lost 4 bases. CDR1 is SGHTA and CDR2 is FQGNSA in the germline V gene. The CDR3 sequence is 18 residues long. This chain's CDR3 is CASRAGTGNRRVTGELFF. The CDR3 DNA follows: TGTGCCAGCAGAGCCGGGACAGGGAATCGTAGGGTCACCGGGGAGCTGTTTTTT.

This chain links TRBV7-9 with TRBJ1-1, with 7 bases identical to TRBD1. Germline-derived CDR1 and CDR2 are SEHNR and FQNEAQ (reference sequence). CDR3 length equals 15 residues. With 5 bases clipped from V and 0 bases from J, the junction kept 6 bases outside the gene matches. The CDR3, as DNA: TGTGCCAGCAGCCACGACAGGGACTTGAACACTGAAGCTTTCTTT. Translated, it gives CASSHDRDLNTEAFF.

J is TRBJ1-1 and V is TRBV5-1; D uncertain. Trimming removed 4 bases from V and 2 bases from J, with 15 bases in between. Germline CDR1 and CDR2: SGHRS and YFSETQ. The CDR3 is 15 amino acids. This CDR3 reads CASSPVIAENTEAFF. The CDR3 DNA is TGCGCCAGCAGCCCCGTGATAGCTGAAAACACTGAAGCTTTCTTT.